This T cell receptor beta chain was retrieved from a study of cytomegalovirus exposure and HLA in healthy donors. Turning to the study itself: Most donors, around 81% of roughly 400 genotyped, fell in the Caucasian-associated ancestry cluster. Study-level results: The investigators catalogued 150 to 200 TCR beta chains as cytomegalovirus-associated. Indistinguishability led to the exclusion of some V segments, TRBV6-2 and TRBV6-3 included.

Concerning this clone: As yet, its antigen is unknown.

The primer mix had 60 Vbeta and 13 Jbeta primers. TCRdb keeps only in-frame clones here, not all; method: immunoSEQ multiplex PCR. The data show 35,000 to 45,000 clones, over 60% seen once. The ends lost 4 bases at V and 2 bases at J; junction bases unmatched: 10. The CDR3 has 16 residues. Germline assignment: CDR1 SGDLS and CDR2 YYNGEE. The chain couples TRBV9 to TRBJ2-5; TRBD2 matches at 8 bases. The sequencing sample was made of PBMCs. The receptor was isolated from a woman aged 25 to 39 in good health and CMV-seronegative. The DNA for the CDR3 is TGTGCCAGCAGCCGTACCCCACTAGCGGCTCAAGAGACCCAGTACTTC. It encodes CASSRTPLAAQETQYF.